The rows below give T cell receptor beta chains drawn from one sample of a study of T cells after yellow fever vaccination. TCRdb ran MiXCR on the 5' RACE reads and lists one entry per CDR3 protein. The data show some 120,000 distinct CDR3 sequences, with around 8.6% seen just once and 25% held by the top ten. Sequencing used CD8+ T cells sorted from PBMCs, obtained 45 days after the yellow fever booster vaccination. The receptors originated from a man aged 30 to 39 who received the YFV17D yellow fever vaccine. Each CDR3 is given with its conserved first and last residue. The D gene is left open where the match is weak. Clone size is given as once, few, many or a size class.

once	TRBJ2-7	NA	TRBV13	TGTGCCAGCAGCCCCCGACAGACCTACGAGCAGTACTTC	CASSPRQTYEQYF
many	TRBJ2-3	NA	TRBV5-1	TGCGCCAGCAGCTCGGGTGGGGGTACGCAGTATTTT	CASSSGGGTQYF
many	TRBJ2-1	NA	TRBV15	TGTGCCACCAGCAGAGATTCCCCGACAGTAACGGCGGTTAATGAGCAGTTCTTC	CATSRDSPTVTAVNEQFF
many	TRBJ2-5	NA	TRBV6-5	TGTGCCAGCAGTTACACTCTCGGGACTCCAGAGACCCAGTACTTC	CASSYTLGTPETQYF
many	TRBJ2-3	TRBD2	TRBV20-1	TGCAGTGCCGGGGGGGCAGGAATTGCAGATACGCAGTATTTT	CSAGGAGIADTQYF
few	TRBJ2-1	NA	TRBV4-3	TGCGCCAGCAGCCAAGATAGTTGGGGCAATGAGCAGTTCTTC	CASSQDSWGNEQFF
many	TRBJ2-7	NA	TRBV10-2	TGCGCCAGCGGGAGCGGTTCCCACGGCATGTACGAGCAGTACTTC	CASGSGSHGMYEQYF
many	TRBJ2-5	TRBD2	TRBV11-1	TGTGCCAGCAGCTTCGGGGACCTATCTACAGCGGGACTTAGAGAGACCCAGTACTTC	CASSFGDLSTAGLRETQYF
many	TRBJ1-2	NA	TRBV5-5	TGTGCCAGCAGCCCAATACACGAGGGGCGCGACTATGGCTACACCTTC	CASSPIHEGRDYGYTF
many	TRBJ2-7	NA	TRBV9	TGTGCCAGCAGCCCCCGGGTTGGGGTACCCACAGGCGAGCAGTACTTC	CASSPRVGVPTGEQYF
many	TRBJ2-3	NA	TRBV12-3/TRBV12-4	TGTGCCAGCAGCCTTATGCCAACAGATACGCAGTATTTT	CASSLMPTDTQYF
few	TRBJ2-7	NA	TRBV3-1	TGTGCCAGCAGCCAAGATTTTGGAGCTACAGGGAATAACGAGCAGTACTTC	CASSQDFGATGNNEQYF
many	TRBJ1-2	NA	TRBV27	TGTGCCAGCAGTTTGACAGCGTTCTATGGCTACACCTTC	CASSLTAFYGYTF
many	TRBJ1-5	TRBD1	TRBV6-1	TGTGCCAGCAGACTGGACAGGTTTAATCAGCCCCAGCATTTT	CASRLDRFNQPQHF
many	TRBJ1-2	TRBD1	TRBV20-1	TGCAGTGCCAAGGACAGGGATATAGGCTACACCTTC	CSAKDRDIGYTF
few	TRBJ2-5	TRBD2	TRBV3-1	TGTGCCAGCAGCCAGGTTCCTCCGGGACTAGCGGGAGGGCCAGGTGAGACCCAGTACTTC	CASSQVPPGLAGGPGETQYF
many	TRBJ2-2	TRBD1	TRBV25-1	TGTGCCAGCAGTGGAACAGGGGTAGGGGCCGGGGAGCTGTTTTTT	CASSGTGVGAGELFF
many	TRBJ1-2	NA	TRBV7-9	TGTGCCAGCAGGTTGACAGCAAACTATGGCTACACCTTC	CASRLTANYGYTF
many	TRBJ2-7	TRBD2	TRBV29-1	TGCAGCGTTTTGTCGGCCAGCGGGAGTAACGAGCAGTACTTC	CSVLSASGSNEQYF
many	TRBJ1-1	NA	TRBV29-1	TGCAGCGTTGCAACAGCCCTTGAAGCTTTCTTT	CSVATALEAFF
many	TRBJ2-3	NA	TRBV4-3	TGCGCCAGCAGCCCACGCGTGGGGGGAGACTATTACACAGATACGCAGTATTTT	CASSPRVGGDYYTDTQYF
many	TRBJ2-3	TRBD2	TRBV6-4	TGTGCCAGCAGTGAGTCTAGCGGGCGCACAGATACGCAGTATTTT	CASSESSGRTDTQYF
many	TRBJ2-2	NA	TRBV7-9	TGTGCCAGCAGCTCCGAGACTACGAACACCGGGGAGCTGTTTTTT	CASSSETTNTGELFF
many	TRBJ1-1	NA	TRBV12-3/TRBV12-4	TGTGCCAGCAGTTATGCACAAGCTTTCTTT	CASSYAQAFF
many	TRBJ2-5	NA	TRBV18	TGTGCCAGCTCATCTCCTAGCTACCGCCAAGAGACCCAGTACTTC	CASSSPSYRQETQYF
many	TRBJ1-5	NA	TRBV7-2	TGTGCCAGCAGCCGAGACGGGGCAGCGGATCAGCCCCAGCATTTT	CASSRDGAADQPQHF
many	TRBJ2-2	NA	TRBV27	TGTGCCAGCAGTGCCCACACCGGGGAGCTGTTTTTT	CASSAHTGELFF
many	TRBJ2-1	NA	TRBV20-1	TGCAGTGCTAGTAAACGTTCGATGAATGAGCAGTTCTTC	CSASKRSMNEQFF
many	TRBJ2-7	NA	TRBV12-3/TRBV12-4	TGTGCCAGCAGCAAGGACTATTTCTACGAGCAGTACTTC	CASSKDYFYEQYF
many	TRBJ2-2	TRBD1	TRBV4-3	TGCGCCAGCAGCCAAGTAACGCAGGGGGCGTACACCGGGGAGCTGTTTTTT	CASSQVTQGAYTGELFF
few	TRBJ2-7	NA	TRBV29-1	TGCAGCGTTGTAGGGACCCCCTACGAGCAGTACTTC	CSVVGTPYEQYF